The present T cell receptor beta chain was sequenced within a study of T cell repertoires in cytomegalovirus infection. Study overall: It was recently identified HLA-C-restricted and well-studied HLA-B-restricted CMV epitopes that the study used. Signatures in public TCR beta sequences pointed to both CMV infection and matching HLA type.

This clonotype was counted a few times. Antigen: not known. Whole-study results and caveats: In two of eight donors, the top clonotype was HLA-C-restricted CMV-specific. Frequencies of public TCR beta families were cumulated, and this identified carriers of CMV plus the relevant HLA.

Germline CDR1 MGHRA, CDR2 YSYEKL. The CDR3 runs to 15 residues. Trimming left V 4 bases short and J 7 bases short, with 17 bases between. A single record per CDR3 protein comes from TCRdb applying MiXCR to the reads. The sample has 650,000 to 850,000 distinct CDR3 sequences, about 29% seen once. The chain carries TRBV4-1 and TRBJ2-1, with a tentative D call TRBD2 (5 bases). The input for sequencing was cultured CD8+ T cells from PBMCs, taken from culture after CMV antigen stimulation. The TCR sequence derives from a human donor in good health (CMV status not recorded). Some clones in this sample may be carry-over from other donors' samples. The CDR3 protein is CASSLGLLYGNEQFF. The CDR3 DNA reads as TGCGCCAGCAGCCTTGGACTCCTGTATGGGAATGAGCAGTTCTTC.